These T cell receptor beta chains were read from a single sample in a study of PD-1 blockade in classical Hodgkin lymphoma. The assay was immunoSEQ multiplex PCR, and TCRdb's table has in-frame clones only and misses some. The data contain tens of thousands of clones, roughly 94% of them singletons. The sample taken for sequencing was peripheral blood mononuclear cells (PBMCs). These receptor sequences come from a human donor with classical Hodgkin lymphoma. The CDR3 runs from the conserved cysteine through the conserved F or W. The D gene is left open where the match is weak. Part of the rows lack a size; the others show once, few, many or a class for expanded clones.

clone size: .
D gene: .
J gene: TRBJ1-1
V gene: TRBV30
CDR3 protein: CAWSPGRGTEAFF
CDR3 DNA: TGTGCCTGGAGTCCAGGGCGGGGAACTGAAGCTTTCTTT

clone size: .
D gene: .
J gene: TRBJ2-2
V gene: TRBV6-5
CDR3 protein: CASSPRVGTGELFF
CDR3 DNA: TGTGCCAGCAGTCCCAGGGTTGGTACCGGGGAGCTGTTTTTT

clone size: once
D gene: .
J gene: TRBJ1-1
V gene: TRBV6-5
CDR3 protein: CASSYEGRTEAFF
CDR3 DNA: TGTGCCAGCAGTTACGAGGGTCGCACTGAAGCTTTCTTT

clone size: once
D gene: .
J gene: TRBJ1-1
V gene: TRBV28
CDR3 protein: CASSPTYGLGAMNTEAFF
CDR3 DNA: TGTGCCAGCAGTCCCACATACGGACTGGGGGCAATGAACACTGAAGCTTTCTTT

clone size: .
D gene: .
J gene: TRBJ1-1
V gene: TRBV11-2
CDR3 protein: CASSLEWGASTEAFF
CDR3 DNA: TGTGCCAGCAGCTTAGAATGGGGGGCGAGTACTGAAGCTTTCTTT

clone size: .
D gene: .
J gene: TRBJ2-2
V gene: TRBV6-1
CDR3 protein: CASSEAPDTGELFF
CDR3 DNA: TGTGCCAGCAGTGAAGCCCCGGACACCGGGGAGCTGTTTTTT

clone size: .
D gene: TRBD1
J gene: TRBJ1-5
V gene: TRBV30
CDR3 protein: CAWSGNSGTGRNQPQHF
CDR3 DNA: TGTGCCTGGAGTGGAAATTCCGGGACAGGGCGGAATCAGCCCCAGCATTTT

clone size: .
D gene: .
J gene: TRBJ2-1
V gene: TRBV15
CDR3 protein: CATKGGAGAYNEQFF
CDR3 DNA: TGTGCCACCAAGGGGGGAGCTGGGGCCTACAATGAGCAGTTCTTC

clone size: once
D gene: TRBD2
J gene: TRBJ2-2
V gene: TRBV5-1
CDR3 protein: CASRQSGSLQWDTGELFF
CDR3 DNA: TGCGCCAGCAGACAAAGCGGGAGCTTACAGTGGGACACCGGGGAGCTGTTTTTT

clone size: few
D gene: .
J gene: TRBJ2-7
V gene: TRBV6-5
CDR3 protein: CASNPGLLSYEQYF
CDR3 DNA: TGTGCCAGCAATCCGGGACTCCTCTCCTACGAGCAGTACTTC

clone size: once
D gene: .
J gene: TRBJ1-2
V gene: TRBV2
CDR3 protein: CASLQPNYGYTF
CDR3 DNA: TGTGCCAGCTTACAACCGAACTATGGCTACACCTTC

clone size: .
D gene: .
J gene: TRBJ2-2
V gene: TRBV2
CDR3 protein: CASSKLVTGELFF
CDR3 DNA: TGTGCCAGCAGTAAACTTGTCACCGGGGAGCTGTTTTTT

clone size: .
D gene: .
J gene: TRBJ1-2
V gene: TRBV28
CDR3 protein: CASSFAPDGRDYYGYTF
CDR3 DNA: TGTGCCAGCAGTTTCGCCCCCGATGGCAGGGACTACTATGGCTACACCTTC

clone size: .
D gene: TRBD1
J gene: TRBJ1-4
V gene: TRBV5-1
CDR3 protein: CASSPQIQGANEKLFF
CDR3 DNA: TGCGCCAGCAGCCCCCAGATACAGGGGGCTAATGAAAAACTGTTTTTT

clone size: .
D gene: .
J gene: TRBJ2-1
V gene: TRBV6-1
CDR3 protein: CASSASMEYNEQFF
CDR3 DNA: TGTGCCAGCAGTGCTAGTATGGAGTACAATGAGCAGTTCTTC

clone size: .
D gene: .
J gene: TRBJ2-7
V gene: TRBV2
CDR3 protein: CASKLRGEQYF
CDR3 DNA: TGTGCCAGCAAATTGAGAGGAGAGCAGTACTTC